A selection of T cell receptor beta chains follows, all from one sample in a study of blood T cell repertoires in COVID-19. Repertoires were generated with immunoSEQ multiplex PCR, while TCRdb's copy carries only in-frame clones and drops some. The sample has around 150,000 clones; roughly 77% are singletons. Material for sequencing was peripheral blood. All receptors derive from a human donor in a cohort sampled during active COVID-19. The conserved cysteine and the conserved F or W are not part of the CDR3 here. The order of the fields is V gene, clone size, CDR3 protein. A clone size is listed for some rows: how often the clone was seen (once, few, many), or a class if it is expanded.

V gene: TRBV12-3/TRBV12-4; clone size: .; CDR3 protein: ASSFLLAGELF
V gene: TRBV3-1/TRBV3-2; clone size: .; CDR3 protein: ASSPPTGRNTEAF
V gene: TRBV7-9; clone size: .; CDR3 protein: ASSLEQGIPNEQF
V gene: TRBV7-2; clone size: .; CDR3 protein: ASSYTSGGLQETQY
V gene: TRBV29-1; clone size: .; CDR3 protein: SVRTARYEQY
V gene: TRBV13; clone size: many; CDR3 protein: ASSTSRDRNTEAF
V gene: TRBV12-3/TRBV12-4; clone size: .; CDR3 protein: ASSRLANEQF
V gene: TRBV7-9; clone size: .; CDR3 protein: ASSPPSGRALYEQF
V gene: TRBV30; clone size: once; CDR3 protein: AWSVPLGASPLH
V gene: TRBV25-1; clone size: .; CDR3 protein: ASSEFETGHYEQY
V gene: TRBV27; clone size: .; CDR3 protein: ASSPRGRDLLIFSPLH
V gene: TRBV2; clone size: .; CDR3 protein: ASSDMAGPTGTDTQY
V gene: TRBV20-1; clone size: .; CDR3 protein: SASSGGQGLDGYT
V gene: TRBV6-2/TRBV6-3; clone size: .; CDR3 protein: ASSYRTGNYNSPLH
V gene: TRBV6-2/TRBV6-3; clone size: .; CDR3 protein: ASSLDPPGLNNEQF
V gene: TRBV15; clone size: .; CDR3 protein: ATWARSCYEQY
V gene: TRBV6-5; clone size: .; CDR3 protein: ASSPTGSSYNEQF
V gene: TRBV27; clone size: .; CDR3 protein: ASSSDRVSYEQY
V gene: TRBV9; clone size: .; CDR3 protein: ASSFSGGAETGELF
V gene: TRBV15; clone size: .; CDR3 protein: ATSREQTSYNEQF
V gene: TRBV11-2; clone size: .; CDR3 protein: ASSLVGTGGVLGAEAF
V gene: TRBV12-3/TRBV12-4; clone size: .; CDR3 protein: ASSLIRDQPQH
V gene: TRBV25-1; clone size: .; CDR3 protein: AAQRNNEQF
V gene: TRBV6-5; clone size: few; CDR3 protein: ASQRGMVNQPQH
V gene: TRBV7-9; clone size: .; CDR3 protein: ASSFGANTEAF
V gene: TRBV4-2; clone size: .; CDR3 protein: ASSARGDRAFNYGYT
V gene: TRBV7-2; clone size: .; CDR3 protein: ASSLVGAAEQY
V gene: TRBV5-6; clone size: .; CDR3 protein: ASSYNTGRVGNTEAF
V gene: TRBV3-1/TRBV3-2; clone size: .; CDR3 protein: ASSQGRGGSYEQY
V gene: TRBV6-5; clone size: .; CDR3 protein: ASSYSRLAGGREQY
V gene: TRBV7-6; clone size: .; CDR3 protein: ASSSWGLPGTHQETQY
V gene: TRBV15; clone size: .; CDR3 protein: ATSRDIRGTGGDEQF
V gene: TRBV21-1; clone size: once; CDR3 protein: ASSGRRKREYPGVVTKNIQY
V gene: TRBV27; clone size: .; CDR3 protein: ASADRASQETQY
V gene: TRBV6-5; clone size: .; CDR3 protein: ASSPDSSPDEQY
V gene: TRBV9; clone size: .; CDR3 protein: ASSVGSVEETQY
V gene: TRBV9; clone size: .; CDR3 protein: ASSVWALSSTDTQY
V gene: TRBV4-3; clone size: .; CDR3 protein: ASSQDSAGPDTQY